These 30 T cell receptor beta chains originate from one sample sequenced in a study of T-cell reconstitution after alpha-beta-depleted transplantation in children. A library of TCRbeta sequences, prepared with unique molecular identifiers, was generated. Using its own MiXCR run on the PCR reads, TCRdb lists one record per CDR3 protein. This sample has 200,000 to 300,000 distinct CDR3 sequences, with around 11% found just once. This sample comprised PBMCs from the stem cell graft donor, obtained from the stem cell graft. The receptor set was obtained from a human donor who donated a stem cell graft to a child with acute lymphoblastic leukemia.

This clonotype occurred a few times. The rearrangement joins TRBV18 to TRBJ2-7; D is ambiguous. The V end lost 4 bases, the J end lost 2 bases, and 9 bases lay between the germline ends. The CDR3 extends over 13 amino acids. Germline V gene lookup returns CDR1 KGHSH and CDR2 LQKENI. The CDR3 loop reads CASSQASTYEQYF. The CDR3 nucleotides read TGTGCCAGCTCACAGGCATCTACCTACGAGCAGTACTTC.

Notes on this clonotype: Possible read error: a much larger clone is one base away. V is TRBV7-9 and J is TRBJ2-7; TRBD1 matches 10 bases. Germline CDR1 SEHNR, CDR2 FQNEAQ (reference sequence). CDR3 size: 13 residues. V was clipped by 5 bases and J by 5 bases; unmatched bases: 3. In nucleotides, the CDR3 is TGTGCCAGCAGCCCGGGGACAGGGGACGAGCAGTACTTC. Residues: CASSPGTGDEQYF.

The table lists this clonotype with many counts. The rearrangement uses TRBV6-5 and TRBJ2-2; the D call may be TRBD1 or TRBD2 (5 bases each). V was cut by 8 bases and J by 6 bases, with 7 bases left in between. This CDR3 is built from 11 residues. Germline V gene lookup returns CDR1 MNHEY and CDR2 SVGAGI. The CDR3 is CASWGSGELFF. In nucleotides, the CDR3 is TGTGCCAGCTGGGGGTCCGGGGAGCTGTTTTTT.

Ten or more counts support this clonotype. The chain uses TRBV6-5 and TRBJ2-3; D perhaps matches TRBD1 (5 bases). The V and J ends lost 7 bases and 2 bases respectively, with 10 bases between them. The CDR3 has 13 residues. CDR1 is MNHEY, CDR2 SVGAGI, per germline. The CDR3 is CASKQEITDTQYF. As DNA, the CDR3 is TGTGCCAGCAAACAGGAGATCACAGATACGCAGTATTTT.

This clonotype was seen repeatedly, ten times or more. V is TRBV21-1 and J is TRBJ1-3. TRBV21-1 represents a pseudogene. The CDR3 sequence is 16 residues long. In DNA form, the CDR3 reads TGTGCCAGCAGCCGAACTGGACGGAACTCTGGAAACACCATATATTTT. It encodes CASSRTGRNSGNTIYF.

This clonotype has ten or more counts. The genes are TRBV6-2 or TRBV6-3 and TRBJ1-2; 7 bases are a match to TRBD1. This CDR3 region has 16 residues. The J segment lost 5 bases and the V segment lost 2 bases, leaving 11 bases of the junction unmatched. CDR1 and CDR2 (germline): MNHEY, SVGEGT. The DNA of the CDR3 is TGTGCCAGCAGTTACCCGTCGGGACAGACGCGATATGGCTACACCTTC. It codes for CASSYPSGQTRYGYTF.

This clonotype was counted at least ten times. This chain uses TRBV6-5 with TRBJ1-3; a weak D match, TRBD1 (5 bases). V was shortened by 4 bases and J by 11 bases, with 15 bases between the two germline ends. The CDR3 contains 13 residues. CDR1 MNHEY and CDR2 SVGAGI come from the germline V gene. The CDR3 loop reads CASSSGYIGSIYF. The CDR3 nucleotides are TGTGCCAGCAGTTCAGGGTACATCGGATCCATATATTTT.

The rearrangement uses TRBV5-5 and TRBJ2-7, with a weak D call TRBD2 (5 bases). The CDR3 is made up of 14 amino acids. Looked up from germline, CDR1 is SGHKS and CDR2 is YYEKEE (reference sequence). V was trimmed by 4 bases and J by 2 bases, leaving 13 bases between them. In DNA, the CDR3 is TGTGCCAGCAGCCCTGAGCTGAGGGCCTACGAGCAGTACTTC. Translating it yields CASSPELRAYEQYF.

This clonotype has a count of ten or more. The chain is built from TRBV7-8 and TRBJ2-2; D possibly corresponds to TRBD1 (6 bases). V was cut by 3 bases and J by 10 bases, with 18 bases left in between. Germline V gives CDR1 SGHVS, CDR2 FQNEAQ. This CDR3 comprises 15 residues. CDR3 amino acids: CASSFFGQPLMELFF. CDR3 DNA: TGTGCCAGCAGCTTTTTCGGACAGCCTCTTATGGAGCTGTTTTTT.

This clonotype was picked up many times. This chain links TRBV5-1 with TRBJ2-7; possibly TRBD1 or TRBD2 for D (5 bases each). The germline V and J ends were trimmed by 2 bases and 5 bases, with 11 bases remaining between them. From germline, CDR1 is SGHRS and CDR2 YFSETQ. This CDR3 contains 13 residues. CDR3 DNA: TGCGCCAGCAGCTTCCTACGGGGACACGAGCAGTACTTC. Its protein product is CASSFLRGHEQYF.

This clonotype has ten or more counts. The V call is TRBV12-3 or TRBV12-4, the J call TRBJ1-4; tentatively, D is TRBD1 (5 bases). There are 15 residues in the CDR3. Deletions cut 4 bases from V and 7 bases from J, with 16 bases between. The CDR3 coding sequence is TGTGCCAGCAGTTCCGGTTCGGGGGTACGTGAAAAACTGTTTTTT. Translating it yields CASSSGSGVREKLFF.

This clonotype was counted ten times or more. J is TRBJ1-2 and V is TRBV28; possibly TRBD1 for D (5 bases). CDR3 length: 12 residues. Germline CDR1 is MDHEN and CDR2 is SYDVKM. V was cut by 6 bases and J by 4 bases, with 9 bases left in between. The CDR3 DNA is TGTGCCAGCAGGGGGGGTCCCTATGGCTACACCTTC. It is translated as CASRGGPYGYTF.

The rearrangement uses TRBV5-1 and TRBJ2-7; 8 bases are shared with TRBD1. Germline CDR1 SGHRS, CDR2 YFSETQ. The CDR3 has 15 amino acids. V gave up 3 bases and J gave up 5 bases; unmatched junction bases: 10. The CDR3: CASSWKGQGTDEQYF. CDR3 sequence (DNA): TGCGCCAGCAGCTGGAAAGGACAGGGTACCGACGAGCAGTACTTC.

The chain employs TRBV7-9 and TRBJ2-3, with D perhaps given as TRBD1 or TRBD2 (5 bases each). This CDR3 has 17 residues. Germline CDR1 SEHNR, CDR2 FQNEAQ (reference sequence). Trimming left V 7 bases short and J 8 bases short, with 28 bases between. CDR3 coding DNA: TGTGCCAGCACCTCACCTCAATCCAGGGCCAGCCGGGGTACGCAGTATTTT. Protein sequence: CASTSPQSRASRGTQYF.

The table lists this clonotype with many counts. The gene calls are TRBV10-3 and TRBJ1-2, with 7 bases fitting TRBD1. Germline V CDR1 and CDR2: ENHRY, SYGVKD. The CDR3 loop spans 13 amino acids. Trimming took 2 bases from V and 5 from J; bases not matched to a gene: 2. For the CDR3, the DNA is TGTGCCATCAGTGAGGACAGGGAATATGGCTACACCTTC. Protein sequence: CAISEDREYGYTF.

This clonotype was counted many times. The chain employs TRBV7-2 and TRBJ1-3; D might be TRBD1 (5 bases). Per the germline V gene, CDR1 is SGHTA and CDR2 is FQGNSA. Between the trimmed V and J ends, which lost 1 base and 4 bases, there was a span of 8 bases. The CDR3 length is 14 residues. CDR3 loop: CASSLVAGGNTIYF. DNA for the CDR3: TGTGCCAGCAGCTTAGTAGCAGGGGGAAACACCATATATTTT.

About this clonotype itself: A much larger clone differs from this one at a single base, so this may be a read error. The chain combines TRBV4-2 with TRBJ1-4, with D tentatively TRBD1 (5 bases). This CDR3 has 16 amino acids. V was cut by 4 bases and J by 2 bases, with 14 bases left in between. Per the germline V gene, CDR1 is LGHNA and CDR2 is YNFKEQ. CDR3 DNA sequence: TGTGCCAGCAGCCCGCTCTGGGGACCCACTAATGAAAAACTGTTTTTT. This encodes CASSPLWGPTNEKLFF.

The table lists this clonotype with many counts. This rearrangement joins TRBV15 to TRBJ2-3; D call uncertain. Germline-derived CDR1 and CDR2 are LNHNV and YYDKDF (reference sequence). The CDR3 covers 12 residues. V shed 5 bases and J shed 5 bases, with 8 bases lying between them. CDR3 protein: CATSPIGDTQYF. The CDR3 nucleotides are TGTGCCACCAGCCCGATCGGAGATACGCAGTATTTT.

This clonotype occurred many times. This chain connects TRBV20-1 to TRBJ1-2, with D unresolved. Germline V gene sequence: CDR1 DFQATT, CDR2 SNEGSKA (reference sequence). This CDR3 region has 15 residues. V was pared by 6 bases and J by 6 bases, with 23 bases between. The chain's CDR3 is CSAPGVSAAFNGYTF. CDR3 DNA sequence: TGCAGTGCGCCGGGTGTGTCGGCGGCTTTCAATGGCTACACCTTC.

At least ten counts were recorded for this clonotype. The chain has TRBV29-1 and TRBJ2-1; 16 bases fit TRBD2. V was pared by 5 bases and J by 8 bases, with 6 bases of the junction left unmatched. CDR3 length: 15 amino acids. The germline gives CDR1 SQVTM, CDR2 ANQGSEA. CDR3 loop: CSVSGTSGRAYEQFF. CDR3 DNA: TGCAGCGTTTCCGGGACTAGCGGGAGGGCCTATGAGCAGTTCTTC.

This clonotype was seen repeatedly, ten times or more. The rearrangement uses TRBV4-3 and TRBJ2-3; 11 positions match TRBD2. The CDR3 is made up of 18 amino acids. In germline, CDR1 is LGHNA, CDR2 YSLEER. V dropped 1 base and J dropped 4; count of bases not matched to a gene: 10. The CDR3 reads CASSQGPRTSGSSDTQYF. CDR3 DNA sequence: TGCGCCAGCAGCCAAGGGCCCCGGACTAGCGGGTCCTCAGATACGCAGTATTTT.

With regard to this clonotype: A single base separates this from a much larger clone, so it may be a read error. The CDR3 bases are TGCAGCGTGGAACACTTGACGGTTAACATTCAGTACTTC. Translating gives CSVEHLTVNIQYF. The chain uses TRBV29-1 and TRBJ2-4; D unclear. The germline CDR1 and CDR2 sequences are SQVTM and ANQGSEA. CDR3 length: 13 amino acids. V gave up 6 bases and J gave up 7 bases, with 16 bases separating them.

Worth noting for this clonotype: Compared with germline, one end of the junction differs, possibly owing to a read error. The CDR3: CVTSDPGSTGYTF. CDR3 bases: TGTGTCACCAGTGACCCCGGCTCTACTGGCTACACCTTC. The chain joins TRBV24-1 to TRBJ1-2; D gene uncertain. Germline V gene sequence: CDR1 KGHDR, CDR2 SFDVKD. CDR3 length equals 13 residues.

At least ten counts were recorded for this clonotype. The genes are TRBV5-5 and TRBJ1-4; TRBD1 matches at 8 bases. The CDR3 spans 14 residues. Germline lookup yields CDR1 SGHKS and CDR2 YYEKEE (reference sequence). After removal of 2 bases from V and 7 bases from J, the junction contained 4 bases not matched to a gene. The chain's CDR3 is CASSFGTGFEKLFF. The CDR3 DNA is TGTGCCAGCAGCTTCGGGACAGGATTTGAAAAACTGTTTTTT.

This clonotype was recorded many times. CDR3 loop: CASSYDHSNQPQHF. The CDR3 nucleotides read TGTGCCAGCAGTTACGACCATAGCAATCAGCCCCAGCATTTT. The chain is built from TRBV6-2 or TRBV6-3 and TRBJ1-5, with D unclear. The CDR3 is 14 amino acids. In germline, CDR1 is MNHEY, CDR2 SVGEGT. The V gene lost 2 bases and the J gene lost 0 bases, with 5 bases spanning the gap.

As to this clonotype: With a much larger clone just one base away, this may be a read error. The CDR3: CASSSREGLADTEQFF. The CDR3 DNA reads TGTGCCAGCAGCAGTCGGGAGGGCCTAGCGGATACTGAGCAGTTCTTC. This chain uses TRBV14 with TRBJ2-1; TRBD2 agrees at 8 bases. Germline V CDR1 and CDR2: SGHDN, FVKESK. This CDR3 comprises 16 residues. V trimming: 5 bases; J trimming: 9 bases; junction bases outside the gene matches: 15.

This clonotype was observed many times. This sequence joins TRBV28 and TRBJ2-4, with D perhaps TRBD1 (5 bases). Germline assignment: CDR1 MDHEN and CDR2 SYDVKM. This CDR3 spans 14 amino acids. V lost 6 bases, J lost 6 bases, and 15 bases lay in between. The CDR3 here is CASSPWAGINIQYF. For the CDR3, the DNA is TGTGCCAGCAGCCCGTGGGCAGGGATAAACATTCAGTACTTC.

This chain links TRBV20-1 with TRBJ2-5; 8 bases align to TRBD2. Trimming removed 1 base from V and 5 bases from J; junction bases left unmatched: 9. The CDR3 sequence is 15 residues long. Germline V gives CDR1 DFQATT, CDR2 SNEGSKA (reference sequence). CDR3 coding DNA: TGCAGTGCTAGAGCGGCGGGGGGCGAAAGGGAGACCCAGTACTTC. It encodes CSARAAGGERETQYF.

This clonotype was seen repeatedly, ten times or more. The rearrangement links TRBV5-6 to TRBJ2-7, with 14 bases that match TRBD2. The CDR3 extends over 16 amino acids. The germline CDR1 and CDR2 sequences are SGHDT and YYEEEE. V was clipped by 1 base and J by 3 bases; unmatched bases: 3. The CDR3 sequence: CASSLYGTSGGYEQYF. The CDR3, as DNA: TGTGCCAGCAGCTTGTACGGGACTAGCGGGGGCTACGAGCAGTACTTC.

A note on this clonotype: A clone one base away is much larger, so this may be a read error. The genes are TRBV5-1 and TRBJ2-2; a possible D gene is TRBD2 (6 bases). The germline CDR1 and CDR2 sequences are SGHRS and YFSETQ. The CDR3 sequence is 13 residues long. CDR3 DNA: TGCGCCAGCAGCTTTGAAGGGCCCGGGGGGCTGTTTTTT. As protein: CASSFEGPGGLFF.